Listed here is a single T cell receptor (beta chain). Its specificity is unknown. The CDR3 extends over 15 amino acids. Germline V gene lookup returns CDR1 SGHRS and CDR2 YFSETQ. The junction had 5 bases not matched to a gene; V was cut back by 3 bases and J by 4 bases. The record originates from a study of cytomegalovirus exposure and HLA in healthy donors. The study's findings and limits: Upon later analysis, TCR association rates were observed to vary by HLA locus, being highest for DRB1 and lowest for HLA-C.

Researchers ran the PCR with 60 Vbeta and 13 Jbeta primers. The repertoire was sequenced with immunoSEQ multiplex PCR; TCRdb's copy has only in-frame clones and lacks some. The sample records 100,000 to 150,000 clones, over 65% being singletons. The receptor was isolated from a man between 18 and 35 years old in good health and CMV-seronegative. The chain combines TRBV5-1 with TRBJ2-2; 8 bases fit TRBD1. Sequenced input: PBMCs. The CDR3: CASSSGQGITGELFF. The CDR3 DNA sequence: TGCGCCAGCAGCTCCGGACAGGGTATCACCGGGGAGCTGTTTTTT.